A selection of T cell receptor beta chains follows, all from one sample in a study of graft-versus-host responses after intestinal transplantation. Here immunoSEQ multiplex PCR was the method, and the copy in TCRdb shows in-frame clones only, minus some. The sample yields more than 12,000 clones, roughly 29% seen once. Sample: alloreactive CD4+ T cells from a mixed lymphocyte reaction culture, taken before intestinal transplant. All receptors come from a human patient who received an intestinal transplant. CDR3s include the opening cysteine and the closing phenylalanine or tryptophan. A D gene is named only where the DNA matches it firmly. Not all rows give a size; the values are once, few, many and, for expanded clones, a class.

abundance,j_gene,v_gene,d_gene,CDR3nt,CDR3aa
.,TRBJ2-1,TRBV7-3,.,TGTGCCAGCAGCTTAAGGAGTCTAGCGTACAATGAGCAGTTCTTC,CASSLRSLAYNEQFF
.,TRBJ2-1,TRBV6-6,TRBD2,TGTGCCAGCATCCCGCTAGCGGGGGACAATGAGCAGTTCTTC,CASIPLAGDNEQFF
.,TRBJ2-7,TRBV7-2,.,TGTGCCAGCAGCTTCCTCTCGGGAACTAGCTCGCCAGGCGAGCAGTACTTC,CASSFLSGTSSPGEQYF
once,TRBJ2-7,TRBV7-2,.,TGTGCCAGCAGCCCTCAGGCTGTGTTCTCCTACGAGCAGTACTTC,CASSPQAVFSYEQYF
few,TRBJ2-5,TRBV6-5,.,TGTGCCAGCATCGGCGGCACATTAGGAGGAGAGACCCAGTACTTC,CASIGGTLGGETQYF
.,TRBJ1-2,TRBV28,.,TGTGCCAGCAGTTTTGGACAGAACTATGGCTACACCTTC,CASSFGQNYGYTF
medium-sized,TRBJ1-3,TRBV5-1,.,TGCGCCAGCAGCTTCGGGCAGACTCTAGGAAACACCATATATTTT,CASSFGQTLGNTIYF
.,TRBJ1-5,TRBV2,.,TGTGCCAGCAGTGGACAGTTTCCCACTTATAGCAATCAGCCCCAGCATTTT,CASSGQFPTYSNQPQHF
.,TRBJ2-5,TRBV18,.,TGTGCCAGCTCGATTCGTGAAGAGACCCAGTACTTC,CASSIREETQYF
medium-sized,TRBJ2-7,TRBV2,.,TGTGCCAGCAGTAGGACAGCTTACGAGCAGTACTTC,CASSRTAYEQYF
medium-sized,TRBJ2-4,TRBV10-3,.,TGTGCCATCAGTGACCCCCTGGGGGGAGGGGGAGCCAAAAACATTCAGTACTTC,CAISDPLGGGGAKNIQYF
.,TRBJ2-5,TRBV5-1,TRBD2,TGCGCCAGCAGCTTGGTTCGGACTAGCCGGGCGCAAGAGACCCAGTACTTC,CASSLVRTSRAQETQYF
.,TRBJ2-1,TRBV30,TRBD2,TGTGCCTGGAGTAGCGGGAGCTCCTACAATGAGCAGTTCTTC,CAWSSGSSYNEQFF
.,TRBJ2-7,TRBV11-2,.,TGTGCCAGCAGCCGGGACGGCGCCTACGAGCAGTACTTC,CASSRDGAYEQYF
medium-sized,TRBJ1-1,TRBV14,TRBD1,TGTGCCAGCAGCCATGTGACAGGGAGTGGTAGGAGTGTAGCTTTCTTT,CASSHVTGSGRSVAFF
.,TRBJ1-3,TRBV6-5,TRBD1,TGTGCCAGCAGGAGCCGGGACAGGGAAAACACCATATATTTT,CASRSRDRENTIYF
.,TRBJ2-3,TRBV14,TRBD2,TGTGCCAGCAGCCCCGGGACTAGCGGCACAGATACGCAGTATTTT,CASSPGTSGTDTQYF